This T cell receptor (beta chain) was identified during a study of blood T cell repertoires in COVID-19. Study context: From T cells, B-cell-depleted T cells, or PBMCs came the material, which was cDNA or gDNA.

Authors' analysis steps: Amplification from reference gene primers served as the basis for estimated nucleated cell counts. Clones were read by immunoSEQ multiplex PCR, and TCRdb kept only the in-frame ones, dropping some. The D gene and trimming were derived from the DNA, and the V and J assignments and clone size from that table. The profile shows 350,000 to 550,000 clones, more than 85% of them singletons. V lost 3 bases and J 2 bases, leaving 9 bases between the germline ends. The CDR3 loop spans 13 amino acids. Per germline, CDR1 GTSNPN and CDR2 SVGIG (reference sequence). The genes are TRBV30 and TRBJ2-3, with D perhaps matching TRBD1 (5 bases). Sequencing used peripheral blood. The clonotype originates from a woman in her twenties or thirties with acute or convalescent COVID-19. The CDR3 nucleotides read TGTGCCTGGAGGGACATAAACACAGATACGCAGTATTTT. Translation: CAWRDINTDTQYF.